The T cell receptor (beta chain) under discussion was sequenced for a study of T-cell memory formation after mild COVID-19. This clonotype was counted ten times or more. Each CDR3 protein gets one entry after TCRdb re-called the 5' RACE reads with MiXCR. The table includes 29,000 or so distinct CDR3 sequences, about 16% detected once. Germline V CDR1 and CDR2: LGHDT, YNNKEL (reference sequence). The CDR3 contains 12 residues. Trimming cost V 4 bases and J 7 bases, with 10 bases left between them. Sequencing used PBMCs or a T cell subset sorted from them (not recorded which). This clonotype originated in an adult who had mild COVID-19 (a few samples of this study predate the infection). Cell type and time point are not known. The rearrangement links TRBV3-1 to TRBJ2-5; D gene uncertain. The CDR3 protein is CASSRLGTTQYF. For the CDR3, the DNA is TGTGCCAGCAGCCGCTTAGGTACGACCCAGTACTTC.